This entry lists 10 T cell receptor beta chains sequenced from one sample in a study of control samples from healthy donors and cancer patients. Clones were sequenced by immunoSEQ multiplex PCR, and TCRdb holds only the in-frame ones, with some missing. The sample shows about 69,000 clones, roughly 84% of them seen only once. Material for sequencing was PBMCs. The receptors originated from a woman in her 50s with lung cancer.

CDR3 protein: CASSSEGHVGIGVELFF. In DNA, the CDR3 is TGCGCCAGCAGCTCGGAGGGACATGTGGGGATAGGTGTGGAGCTGTTTTTT. The chain carries TRBV5-1 and TRBJ2-2, with D perhaps assigned TRBD1 or TRBD2 (6 bases each). V was cut by 3 bases and J by 10 bases, with 25 bases left in between. CDR3 size: 17 residues. Germline V gene data show CDR1 as SGHRS and CDR2 as YFSETQ.

CDR3 region: CASSLMAGVNTEAFF. CDR3 bases: TGTGCCAGCAGCTTAATGGCAGGGGTGAACACTGAAGCTTTCTTT. V is TRBV7-3 and J is TRBJ1-1; D may be TRBD1 (6 bases). V was cut by 1 base and J by 0 bases, with 9 bases left in between. CDR3 length equals 15 residues. Germline V gene sequence: CDR1 SGHTA, CDR2 FQGTGA.

The gene calls are TRBV18 and TRBJ1-1; the D gene is possibly TRBD1 (6 bases). The germline V gene has CDR1 KGHSH and CDR2 LQKENI. V was trimmed by 5 bases and J by 0 bases, leaving 13 bases between them. CDR3 length: 15 residues. CDR3 sequence: CASSDNRAMNTEAFF. The CDR3 DNA follows: TGTGCCAGCTCAGATAACAGGGCGATGAACACTGAAGCTTTCTTT.

The chain links TRBV11-3 to TRBJ1-6, with TRBD1 identical over 7 bases. The V gene end was trimmed by 1 base and the J gene end by 7 bases; junction bases not matched to a gene: 10. The CDR3 is made up of 17 amino acids. Germline assignment: CDR1 SGHNT and CDR2 YENEEA. CDR3 coding DNA: TGTGCCAGCAGCTTAGGGGTAGGGGGCCCGCTCAATTCACCCCTCCACTTT. This sequence encodes CASSLGVGGPLNSPLHF.

The rearrangement links TRBV18 to TRBJ2-7; possibly TRBD2 for D (7 bases). The CDR3 sequence is 15 residues long. Germline CDR1 KGHSH, CDR2 LQKENI. The ends were cut back, 1 base at V and 7 bases at J, with 17 bases in the middle. The CDR3 DNA reads as TGTGCCAGCTCACCACTTACGGGGGGCTGGGGGGAGCAGTACTTC. Translating gives CASSPLTGGWGEQYF.

The rearrangement uses TRBV28 and TRBJ1-5; tentative D call: TRBD1 (6 bases). The length of the CDR3 is 14 residues. Germline CDR1 and CDR2: MDHEN and SYDVKM. V lost 7 bases and J 3 bases, leaving 13 bases between the germline ends. CDR3 coding DNA: TGTGCCAGCACCCTGCGGGACATCAATCAGCCCCAGCATTTT. As protein: CASTLRDINQPQHF.

The rearrangement uses TRBV7-9 and TRBJ2-7, with TRBD2 identical over 12 bases. This CDR3 has 15 amino acids. The ends lost 2 bases at V and 5 bases at J; junction bases unmatched: 4. Germline V CDR1 and CDR2: SEHNR, FQNEAQ (reference sequence). CDR3 DNA sequence: TGTGCCAGCAGCTTATGGGCTAGCGGGGGGGACGAGCAGTACTTC. This sequence encodes CASSLWASGGDEQYF.

The V call is TRBV29-1, the J call TRBJ2-1, with D perhaps TRBD1 or TRBD2 (7 bases each). CDR1 and CDR2 from the germline V gene are SQVTM and ANQGSEA. There are 15 residues in the CDR3. V lost 3 bases and J 4 bases, leaving 16 bases between the germline ends. The CDR3 is CSVDRGGVAYNEQFF. The CDR3 region has the DNA TGCAGCGTTGACAGGGGGGGCGTCGCGTACAATGAGCAGTTCTTC.

The chain combines TRBV18 with TRBJ1-3, with a tentative D call TRBD1 (6 bases). This CDR3 contains 16 residues. V was clipped by 1 base and J by 0 bases, with 10 bases between them. Germline V lookup: CDR1 KGHSH, CDR2 LQKENI. The CDR3 DNA sequence: TGTGCCAGCTCACCACTTGAACAGGGCTCTGGAAACACCATATATTTT. This gives the protein CASSPLEQGSGNTIYF.

This sequence joins TRBV4-2 and TRBJ1-6; 8 nucleotides line up with TRBD1. Germline lookup yields CDR1 LGHNA and CDR2 YNFKEQ. Trimming took 3 bases from V and 7 from J; bases not matched to a gene: 8. The CDR3 is 16 residues long. CDR3 region: CASSHLQGEWNSPLHF. CDR3 bases: TGTGCCAGCAGCCACTTACAGGGGGAATGGAATTCACCCCTCCACTTT.